This is a list of T cell receptor beta chains from one sample in a study of OX40 agonist ivuxolimab in advanced cancers. Profiled with immunoSEQ multiplex PCR; TCRdb holds only in-frame clones, not every one. The data contain 65,000 to 90,000 clones, roughly 90% of them singletons. Sequences were derived from CD4+ or CD8+ T cells sorted from blood, sampled in a trial of the OX40 agonist ivuxolimab. The receptors were sampled from an adult with an advanced solid tumor such as melanoma, head and neck, liver or kidney cancer. Each CDR3 is given with its conserved first and last residue. Fields, in order: D gene, CDR3 length, clone size, V gene, J gene, CDR3 protein, CDR3 DNA. The D gene is left open where the match is weak. Where a row states a size, it is once, few, many or the class of an expanded clone; other rows omit it.

d_call: TRBD2; cdr3_length: 14; clone_size: NA; v_call: TRBV28; j_call: TRBJ2-7; cdr3_aa: CASSLAGPNYEQYF; cdr3_nt: TGTGCCAGCAGTCTAGCGGGGCCTAACTACGAGCAGTACTTC
d_call: NA; cdr3_length: 14; clone_size: NA; v_call: TRBV13; j_call: TRBJ2-2; cdr3_aa: CASSLIHTTGELFF; cdr3_nt: TGTGCCAGCAGCTTAATCCATACCACCGGGGAGCTGTTTTTT
d_call: NA; cdr3_length: 11; clone_size: NA; v_call: TRBV7-9; j_call: TRBJ2-3; cdr3_aa: CASSLEDTQYF; cdr3_nt: TGTGCCAGCAGCTTAGAGGATACGCAGTATTTT
d_call: NA; cdr3_length: 15; clone_size: NA; v_call: TRBV30; j_call: TRBJ2-7; cdr3_aa: CAWSVLGLSSYEQYF; cdr3_nt: TGTGCCTGGAGTGTACTAGGGCTTAGCTCCTACGAGCAGTACTTC
d_call: NA; cdr3_length: 13; clone_size: few; v_call: TRBV18; j_call: TRBJ2-1; cdr3_aa: CASSPNFYNEQFF; cdr3_nt: TGTGCCAGCTCACCAAACTTCTACAATGAGCAGTTCTTC
d_call: NA; cdr3_length: 13; clone_size: NA; v_call: TRBV7-8; j_call: TRBJ2-7; cdr3_aa: CASSFSIEGEQYF; cdr3_nt: TGTGCCAGCAGCTTCTCCATTGAAGGAGAGCAGTACTTC
d_call: NA; cdr3_length: 14; clone_size: NA; v_call: TRBV19; j_call: TRBJ1-5; cdr3_aa: CASSILSDNQPQHF; cdr3_nt: TGTGCCAGTAGTATTTTGTCCGACAATCAGCCCCAGCATTTT
d_call: NA; cdr3_length: 14; clone_size: NA; v_call: TRBV27; j_call: TRBJ2-7; cdr3_aa: CASSTRNGPYEQYF; cdr3_nt: TGTGCCAGCAGTACCCGGAACGGCCCCTACGAGCAGTACTTC
d_call: TRBD1; cdr3_length: 12; clone_size: NA; v_call: TRBV27; j_call: TRBJ2-3; cdr3_aa: CASADRADTQYF; cdr3_nt: TGTGCCAGCGCGGACAGGGCGGATACGCAGTATTTT
d_call: NA; cdr3_length: 15; clone_size: NA; v_call: TRBV6-6; j_call: TRBJ1-4; cdr3_aa: CASSYSSQTNEKLFF; cdr3_nt: TGTGCCAGCAGTTATTCTTCACAGACTAATGAAAAACTGTTTTTT
d_call: NA; cdr3_length: 14; clone_size: NA; v_call: TRBV4-2; j_call: TRBJ2-6; cdr3_aa: CASSRGAGANVLTF; cdr3_nt: TGTGCCAGCAGCCGAGGGGCTGGGGCCAACGTCCTGACTTTC
d_call: NA; cdr3_length: 15; clone_size: NA; v_call: TRBV15; j_call: TRBJ2-1; cdr3_aa: CATRTVNLLHNEQFF; cdr3_nt: TGTGCCACCCGCACGGTTAACCTCCTCCACAATGAGCAGTTCTTC
d_call: TRBD1; cdr3_length: 13; clone_size: NA; v_call: TRBV2; j_call: TRBJ2-7; cdr3_aa: CASAGGSSGEQYF; cdr3_nt: TGTGCCAGCGCAGGGGGCAGTTCGGGAGAGCAGTACTTC
d_call: NA; cdr3_length: 13; clone_size: NA; v_call: TRBV7-3; j_call: TRBJ2-5; cdr3_aa: CASSQSGSETQYF; cdr3_nt: TGTGCCAGCAGCCAGAGCGGGTCAGAGACCCAGTACTTC
d_call: NA; cdr3_length: 13; clone_size: NA; v_call: TRBV5-1; j_call: TRBJ1-1; cdr3_aa: CASASQGNTEAFF; cdr3_nt: TGCGCCAGCGCCTCACAGGGGAACACTGAAGCTTTCTTT
d_call: NA; cdr3_length: 14; clone_size: NA; v_call: TRBV7-2; j_call: TRBJ2-4; cdr3_aa: CASSLGTYENIQYF; cdr3_nt: TGTGCCAGCAGCTTAGGGACGTACGAAAACATTCAGTACTTC
d_call: TRBD2; cdr3_length: 14; clone_size: NA; v_call: TRBV7-2; j_call: TRBJ2-5; cdr3_aa: CASSLGLAGETQYF; cdr3_nt: TGTGCCAGCAGCCTTGGACTAGCTGGAGAGACCCAGTACTTC
d_call: TRBD1; cdr3_length: 13; clone_size: NA; v_call: TRBV10-2; j_call: TRBJ2-1; cdr3_aa: CASRTGGLGEQFF; cdr3_nt: TGCGCCAGCAGGACAGGGGGCCTTGGTGAGCAGTTCTTC
d_call: NA; cdr3_length: 13; clone_size: NA; v_call: TRBV5-1; j_call: TRBJ2-5; cdr3_aa: CASSKGGQETQYF; cdr3_nt: TGCGCCAGCAGCAAGGGAGGCCAAGAGACCCAGTACTTC
d_call: TRBD1; cdr3_length: 15; clone_size: NA; v_call: TRBV6-1; j_call: TRBJ1-5; cdr3_aa: CASEMGQGTNQPQHF; cdr3_nt: TGTGCCAGCGAGATGGGACAGGGGACAAATCAGCCCCAGCATTTT
d_call: TRBD1; cdr3_length: 13; clone_size: NA; v_call: TRBV11-3; j_call: TRBJ2-7; cdr3_aa: CASSLAGQGEQYF; cdr3_nt: TGTGCCAGCAGCTTAGCCGGACAGGGCGAGCAGTACTTC
d_call: NA; cdr3_length: 14; clone_size: NA; v_call: TRBV5-1; j_call: TRBJ2-3; cdr3_aa: CASSLVGDADTQYF; cdr3_nt: TGCGCCAGCAGCTTGGTCGGAGACGCAGATACGCAGTATTTT
d_call: NA; cdr3_length: 15; clone_size: NA; v_call: TRBV5-1; j_call: TRBJ1-2; cdr3_aa: CASSLAPGQPNGYTF; cdr3_nt: TGCGCCAGCAGCTTGGCCCCGGGACAACCTAATGGCTACACCTTC
d_call: TRBD1; cdr3_length: 15; clone_size: NA; v_call: TRBV5-4; j_call: TRBJ2-2; cdr3_aa: CASSTGTVNTGELFF; cdr3_nt: TGTGCCAGCAGTACCGGGACAGTGAACACCGGGGAGCTGTTTTTT
d_call: NA; cdr3_length: 15; clone_size: NA; v_call: TRBV19; j_call: TRBJ2-5; cdr3_aa: CASSIGGRFQETQYF; cdr3_nt: TGTGCCAGTAGTATAGGGGGACGCTTCCAAGAGACCCAGTACTTC
d_call: NA; cdr3_length: 14; clone_size: NA; v_call: TRBV6-6; j_call: TRBJ2-7; cdr3_aa: CASSSGLAPYEQYF; cdr3_nt: TGTGCCAGCAGTTCCGGTCTAGCCCCTTACGAGCAGTACTTC
d_call: TRBD2; cdr3_length: 14; clone_size: NA; v_call: TRBV5-1; j_call: TRBJ2-3; cdr3_aa: CASSLIAGEDTQYF; cdr3_nt: TGCGCCAGCAGCCTAATAGCGGGAGAAGATACGCAGTATTTT
d_call: TRBD2; cdr3_length: 20; clone_size: NA; v_call: TRBV6-1; j_call: TRBJ2-3; cdr3_aa: CASSGQGRRLAGASTDTQYF; cdr3_nt: TGTGCCAGCAGTGGACAGGGACGGAGACTAGCGGGAGCTAGCACAGATACGCAGTATTTT
d_call: NA; cdr3_length: 15; clone_size: NA; v_call: TRBV7-3; j_call: TRBJ2-6; cdr3_aa: CASSRDRSGANVLTF; cdr3_nt: TGTGCCAGCAGCAGGGACCGCTCTGGGGCCAACGTCCTGACTTTC
d_call: TRBD1; cdr3_length: 17; clone_size: NA; v_call: TRBV11-2; j_call: TRBJ1-3; cdr3_aa: CASSLGGQGAGGNTIYF; cdr3_nt: TGTGCCAGCAGCTTAGGGGGACAGGGGGCTGGTGGAAACACCATATATTTT
d_call: NA; cdr3_length: 14; clone_size: once; v_call: TRBV6-6; j_call: TRBJ1-4; cdr3_aa: CASSTGARNEKLFF; cdr3_nt: TGTGCCAGCAGTACGGGGGCCAGAAATGAAAAACTGTTTTTT
d_call: TRBD1; cdr3_length: 15; clone_size: NA; v_call: TRBV28; j_call: TRBJ2-2; cdr3_aa: CASSSRDSHTGELFF; cdr3_nt: TGTGCCAGCAGTTCCCGGGACAGCCACACCGGGGAGCTGTTTTTT
d_call: NA; cdr3_length: 14; clone_size: NA; v_call: TRBV28; j_call: TRBJ1-4; cdr3_aa: CASTEGTPVEKLFF; cdr3_nt: TGTGCCAGCACGGAAGGGACACCAGTAGAAAAACTGTTTTTT
d_call: NA; cdr3_length: 13; clone_size: NA; v_call: TRBV5-8; j_call: TRBJ2-3; cdr3_aa: CASTPTGTDTQYF; cdr3_nt: TGTGCCAGCACCCCTACAGGGACCGATACGCAGTATTTT
d_call: NA; cdr3_length: 15; clone_size: NA; v_call: TRBV6-1; j_call: TRBJ1-3; cdr3_aa: CASSEAPGPGNTIYF; cdr3_nt: TGTGCCAGCAGTGAAGCTCCAGGGCCAGGAAACACCATATATTTT
d_call: TRBD2; cdr3_length: 16; clone_size: NA; v_call: TRBV9; j_call: TRBJ2-3; cdr3_aa: CASSAVGASGRDTQYF; cdr3_nt: TGTGCCAGCAGCGCCGTAGGGGCTAGCGGGAGGGATACGCAGTATTTT
d_call: NA; cdr3_length: 14; clone_size: NA; v_call: TRBV7-2; j_call: TRBJ2-2; cdr3_aa: CASSSSGLLEELFF; cdr3_nt: TGTGCCAGCAGCTCATCGGGACTTCTCGAGGAGCTGTTTTTT
d_call: TRBD2; cdr3_length: 16; clone_size: NA; v_call: TRBV6-5; j_call: TRBJ2-3; cdr3_aa: CASSFSRLAATDTQYF; cdr3_nt: TGTGCCAGCAGTTTTTCCCGGCTAGCGGCCACAGATACGCAGTATTTT
d_call: TRBD1; cdr3_length: 13; clone_size: NA; v_call: TRBV6-6; j_call: TRBJ1-1; cdr3_aa: CASRGQGGTEAFF; cdr3_nt: TGTGCCAGCAGGGGACAGGGTGGGACTGAAGCTTTCTTT
d_call: TRBD1; cdr3_length: 11; clone_size: NA; v_call: TRBV19; j_call: TRBJ1-2; cdr3_aa: CARGDRDGYTF; cdr3_nt: TGTGCCAGGGGGGACAGGGACGGCTACACCTTC